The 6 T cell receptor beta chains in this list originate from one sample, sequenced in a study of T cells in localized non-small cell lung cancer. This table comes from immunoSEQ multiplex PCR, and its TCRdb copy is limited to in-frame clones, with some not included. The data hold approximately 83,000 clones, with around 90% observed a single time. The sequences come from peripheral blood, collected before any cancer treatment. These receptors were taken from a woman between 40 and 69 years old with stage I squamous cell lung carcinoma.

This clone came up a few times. The CDR3 is CASHPRPRGSEGYTF. The CDR3 DNA is TGTGCCAGCCACCCGAGGCCGAGGGGATCAGAAGGCTACACCTTC. This chain links TRBV19 with TRBJ1-2, with D perhaps TRBD1 (5 bases). The ends were cut back, 9 bases at V and 8 bases at J, with 25 bases in the middle. The CDR3 runs 15 residues. Per germline, CDR1 LNHDA and CDR2 SQIVND (reference sequence).

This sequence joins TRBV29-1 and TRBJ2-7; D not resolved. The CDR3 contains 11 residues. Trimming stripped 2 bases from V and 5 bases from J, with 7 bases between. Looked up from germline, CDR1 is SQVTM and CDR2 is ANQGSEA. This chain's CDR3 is CSVESGHEQYF. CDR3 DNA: TGCAGCGTTGAATCTGGCCACGAGCAGTACTTC.

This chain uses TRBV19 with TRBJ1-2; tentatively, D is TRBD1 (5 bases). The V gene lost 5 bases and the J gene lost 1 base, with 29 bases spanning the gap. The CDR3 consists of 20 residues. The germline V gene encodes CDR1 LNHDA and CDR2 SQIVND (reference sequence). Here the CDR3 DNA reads TGTGCCAGTAGTCGCGGGTTGGGGCAGCGCTTTCGATCCCTTAACTATGGCTACACCTTC. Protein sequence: CASSRGLGQRFRSLNYGYTF.

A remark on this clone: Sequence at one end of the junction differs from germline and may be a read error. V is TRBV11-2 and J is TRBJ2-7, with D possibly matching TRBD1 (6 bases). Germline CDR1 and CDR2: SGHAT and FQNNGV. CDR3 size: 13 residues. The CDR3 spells CASNLQGTFSLYF. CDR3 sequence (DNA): TGTGCCAGCAACTTACAAGGGACATTTAGCCTCTACTTC.

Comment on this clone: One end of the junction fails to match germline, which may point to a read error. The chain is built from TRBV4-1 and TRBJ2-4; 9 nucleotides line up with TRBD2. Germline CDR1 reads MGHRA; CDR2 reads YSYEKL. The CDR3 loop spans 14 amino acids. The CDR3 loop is CASSQESAGGPVNF. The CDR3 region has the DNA TGCGCCAGCAGCCAAGAATCTGCGGGGGGGCCGGTGAACTTC.

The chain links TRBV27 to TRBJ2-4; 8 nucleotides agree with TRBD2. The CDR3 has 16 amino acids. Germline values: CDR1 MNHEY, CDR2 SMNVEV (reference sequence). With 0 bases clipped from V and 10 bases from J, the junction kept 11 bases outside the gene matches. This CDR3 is CASSLSGRGAGGIQYF. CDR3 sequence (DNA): TGTGCCAGCAGTTTATCGGGTCGGGGGGCGGGAGGTATTCAGTACTTC.